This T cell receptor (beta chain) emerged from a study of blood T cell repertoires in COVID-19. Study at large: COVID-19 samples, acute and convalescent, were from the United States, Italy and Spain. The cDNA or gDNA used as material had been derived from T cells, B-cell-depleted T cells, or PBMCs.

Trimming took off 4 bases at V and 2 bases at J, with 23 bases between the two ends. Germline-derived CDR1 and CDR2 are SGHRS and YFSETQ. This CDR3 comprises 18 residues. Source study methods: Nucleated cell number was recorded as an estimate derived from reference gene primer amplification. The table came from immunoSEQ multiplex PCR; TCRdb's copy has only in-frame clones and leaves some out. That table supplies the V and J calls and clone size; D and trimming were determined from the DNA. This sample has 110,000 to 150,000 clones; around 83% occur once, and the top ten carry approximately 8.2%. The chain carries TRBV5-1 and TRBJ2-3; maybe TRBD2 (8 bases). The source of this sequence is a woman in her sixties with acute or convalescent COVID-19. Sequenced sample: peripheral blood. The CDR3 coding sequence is TGCGCCAGCAGCCGGGGCGGGGGGACAGTAAGCTCCACAGATACGCAGTATTTT. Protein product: CASSRGGGTVSSTDTQYF.